These 22 T cell receptor beta chains came from one sample sequenced in a study of somatic mutations in T cells in chronic GVHD. Profiled with immunoSEQ multiplex PCR; TCRdb holds only in-frame clones, not every one. The table records 13,000 or so clones, roughly three quarters of them present only once. Sample: Vbeta20-negative CD4+ T cells from blood. These receptors were collected from a male patient in his 50s with chronic graft-versus-host disease. Some T cells may have come from the graft donor.

The rearrangement uses TRBV5-8 and TRBJ1-2; maybe TRBD1 (5 bases). Trimming removed 3 bases at V and 3 bases at J, with 15 bases between. This CDR3 spans 15 amino acids. In germline, CDR1 is SGHTS, CDR2 YDEGEE. The CDR3 here is CASSSGVGGDYGYTF. DNA for the CDR3: TGTGCCAGCAGCTCGGGGGTCGGGGGTGACTATGGCTACACCTTC.

V gene TRBV11-2 combines with J gene TRBJ2-3; 8 bases agree with TRBD1. CDR1 and CDR2 from the germline V gene are SGHAT and FQNNGV. V lost 5 bases, J lost 4 bases, and 8 bases stayed unmatched. The CDR3 contains 15 residues. CDR3 region: CASSLMTGESDTQYF. In DNA, the CDR3 is TGTGCCAGCAGCCTAATGACAGGGGAGTCAGATACGCAGTATTTT.

This chain links TRBV28 with TRBJ2-1; possible D gene TRBD2, 7 bases. The CDR3 has 15 amino acids. V shed 3 bases and J shed 0 bases, with 9 bases lying between them. The germline V gene has CDR1 MDHEN and CDR2 SYDVKM. As DNA, the CDR3 is TGTGCCAGCAGTTTGGGGGGGCGCTCCTACAATGAGCAGTTCTTC. Protein sequence: CASSLGGRSYNEQFF.

The rearrangement joins TRBV7-3 to TRBJ2-7; D possibly corresponds to TRBD1 (6 bases). Trimming left V 0 bases short and J 13 bases short, with 16 bases between. Germline values: CDR1 SGHTA, CDR2 FQGTGA. The CDR3 contains 13 residues. DNA for the CDR3: TGTGCCAGCAGCTTAACAAGGACAGAACCGCCCTACTTC. Amino acid sequence: CASSLTRTEPPYF.

The chain carries TRBV4-1 and TRBJ2-7, with 9 bases that match TRBD2. CDR1 and CDR2 from the germline V gene are MGHRA and YSYEKL. This CDR3 spans 15 amino acids. The junction had 4 bases not matched to a gene; V was cut back by 1 base and J by 3 bases. The CDR3, as DNA: TGCGCCAGCAGCCAAGGAGGAGCGGGGGGCTACGAGCAGTACTTC. Residues: CASSQGGAGGYEQYF.

The chain recombines TRBV4-2 with TRBJ2-5; 9 bases map to TRBD1. There are 16 residues in the CDR3. The ends lost 0 bases at V and 6 bases at J; junction bases unmatched: 8. Per germline, CDR1 LGHNA and CDR2 YNFKEQ. The CDR3 here is CASSQDQGQGGKTQYF. CDR3 nucleotide sequence: TGTGCCAGCAGCCAAGATCAGGGACAGGGAGGGAAGACCCAGTACTTC.

The chain links TRBV7-3 to TRBJ2-1; TRBD1 agrees at 12 bases. The germline gives CDR1 SGHTA, CDR2 FQGTGA. The CDR3 spans 14 residues. J lost 9 bases, V lost 5 bases, and 5 bases had no gene match. CDR3 DNA sequence: TGTGCCAGCAGCGCGGGACAGGGGGCGGCTGAGCAGTTCTTC. This sequence encodes CASSAGQGAAEQFF.

This chain connects TRBV7-2 to TRBJ1-2; TRBD1 matches at 7 bases. V was pared by 5 bases and J by 0 bases, with 6 bases of the junction left unmatched. Germline CDR1 reads SGHTA; CDR2 reads FQGNSA. The CDR3 runs to 15 residues. DNA for the CDR3: TGTGCCAGCAGCCCGTACAGGGGAACTAACTATGGCTACACCTTC. Translated, it gives CASSPYRGTNYGYTF.

In its sample, this clone was seen a few times. This chain links TRBV25-1 with TRBJ1-2; D perhaps matches TRBD1 (5 bases). CDR1 MGHDK and CDR2 SYGVNS come from the germline V gene. V shed 3 bases and J shed 4 bases, with 15 bases lying between them. CDR3 length equals 15 residues. CDR3 in amino acids: CASSEGPPEAYGYTF. The CDR3 bases are TGTGCCAGCAGTGAGGGGCCTCCTGAAGCCTATGGCTACACCTTC.

The chain links TRBV5-1 to TRBJ1-4, with D hard to call. The CDR3 contains 15 residues. Germline CDR1 reads SGHRS; CDR2 reads YFSETQ. The V and J ends lost 4 bases and 4 bases respectively, with 14 bases between them. The CDR3 loop is CASSLIEEYNEKLFF. CDR3 bases: TGCGCCAGCAGCCTAATTGAGGAATATAATGAAAAACTGTTTTTT.

The rearrangement joins TRBV5-4 to TRBJ2-2, with 15 bases identical to TRBD2. V trimming: 5 bases; J trimming: 2 bases; junction bases outside the gene matches: 4. CDR1 and CDR2 from the germline V gene are SGHNT and YYREEE (reference sequence). This CDR3 spans 17 amino acids. The CDR3 is CASRRGLAGGNTGELFF. The CDR3, as DNA: TGTGCCAGCAGACGGGGACTAGCGGGAGGAAACACCGGGGAGCTGTTTTTT.

The chain combines TRBV28 with TRBJ1-5, with no clear D. Germline V lookup: CDR1 MDHEN, CDR2 SYDVKM. CDR3 length: 12 residues. Deletions cut 1 base from V and 11 bases from J, with 9 bases between. The CDR3 sequence: CASSLLAGSQHF. Here the CDR3 DNA reads TGTGCCAGCAGTTTATTAGCCGGGTCCCAGCATTTT. Full variable domain (outside the CDR3, taken from reference TRBV28 and TRBJ1-5): DVKVTQSSRYLVKRTGEKVFLECVQDMDHENMFWYRQDPGLGLRLIYFSYDVKMKEKGDIPEGYSVSREKKERFSLILESASTNQTSMYLCASSLLAGSQHFGDGTRLSIL.

The gene calls are TRBV29-1 and TRBJ2-3; 9 bases are shared with TRBD2. V was clipped by 6 bases and J by 3 bases; unmatched bases: 10. CDR3 size: 15 residues. Germline assignment: CDR1 SQVTM and CDR2 ANQGSEA. CDR3 DNA: TGCAGCGTCCTCTGGGGCGGGGGGGCGACAGATACGCAGTATTTT. Translated, it gives CSVLWGGGATDTQYF.

V and J are TRBV4-1 and TRBJ2-1, with D unresolved. Germline V gives CDR1 MGHRA, CDR2 YSYEKL. Trimming removed 2 bases from V and 9 bases from J, with 14 bases in between. The CDR3 is made up of 14 amino acids. The CDR3 here is CASSQPNPGGEQFF. CDR3 coding DNA: TGCGCCAGCAGCCAACCAAATCCCGGCGGTGAGCAGTTCTTC.

This rearrangement joins TRBV18 to TRBJ1-2; 8 nucleotides agree with TRBD1. Germline CDR1 and CDR2: KGHSH and LQKENI. The CDR3 runs 14 residues. Unmatched junction bases numbered 5, after V lost 0 bases and J lost 8 bases. The CDR3 DNA reads as TGTGCCAGCTCACCACCTAGACAGGGGTTCGGCTACACCTTC. Its protein is CASSPPRQGFGYTF.

The V and J genes are TRBV7-7 and TRBJ2-5, with TRBD2 identical over 9 bases. J was trimmed by 5 bases and V by 7 bases; bases with no gene match: 8. Germline V gives CDR1 SSHAT, CDR2 FNYEAQ (reference sequence). CDR3 length: 14 amino acids. CDR3 residues: CASTAGGRGETQYF. The DNA for the CDR3 is TGTGCCAGCACGGCGGGGGGGCGTGGGGAGACCCAGTACTTC.

This rearrangement joins TRBV7-9 to TRBJ2-7; no clear D. Germline values: CDR1 SEHNR, CDR2 FQNEAQ (reference sequence). The CDR3 has 11 amino acids. Trimming took 5 bases from V and 2 from J, leaving 4 bases between them. CDR3 nucleotides: TGTGCCAGCAGCGCAGCCTACGAGCAGTACTTC. Its protein is CASSAAYEQYF.

The J gene is TRBJ1-4, the V gene TRBV5-4; TRBD1 matches 9 bases. This CDR3 spans 15 amino acids. Trimming removed 4 bases from V and 4 bases from J; junction bases left unmatched: 5. Germline CDR1 and CDR2: SGHNT and YYREEE (reference sequence). CDR3 sequence: CASSTDRGFNEKLFF. The CDR3 bases are TGTGCCAGCAGCACGGACAGGGGATTTAATGAAAAACTGTTTTTT.

This rearrangement joins TRBV2 to TRBJ2-3; 7 bases line up with TRBD2. This CDR3 has 14 residues. V lost 5 bases, J lost 2 bases, and 4 bases stayed unmatched. Germline V gene lookup returns CDR1 SNHLY and CDR2 FYNNEI. CDR3 in DNA: TGTGCCAGCAGTATCCAGCGGGACACAGATACGCAGTATTTT. This translates into CASSIQRDTDTQYF.

Only one count was recorded for this clone. J is TRBJ1-5 and V is TRBV19, with D perhaps matching TRBD1 (6 bases). The CDR3 has 15 amino acids. Germline V CDR1 and CDR2: LNHDA, SQIVND (reference sequence). With 0 bases removed from V and 10 bases from J, the gap between germline ends came to 16 bases. CDR3 sequence reads: CASSIDRQTGDPQHF. CDR3 nucleotides: TGTGCCAGTAGTATAGACAGACAGACAGGCGATCCCCAGCATTTT.

The chain links TRBV19 to TRBJ2-2; D is perhaps TRBD2 (7 bases). V was trimmed by 5 bases and J by 0 bases, leaving 16 bases between them. The CDR3 is 17 residues long. Germline V CDR1 and CDR2: LNHDA, SQIVND (reference sequence). In DNA form, the CDR3 reads TGTGCCAGTAGTCAAAGGGGGGGAATCGCGAACACCGGGGAGCTGTTTTTT. Its protein is CASSQRGGIANTGELFF.

This chain links TRBV19 with TRBJ1-2; D is ambiguous. Trimming took 1 base from V and 3 from J, leaving 12 bases between them. This CDR3 is 15 amino acids long. Looked up from germline, CDR1 is LNHDA and CDR2 is SQIVND (reference sequence). CDR3 residues: CASSIGPPEDYGYTF. The CDR3 coding sequence is TGTGCCAGTAGTATAGGTCCCCCCGAGGACTATGGCTACACCTTC.